These 29 T cell receptor beta chains share one sample of origin, sequenced in a study of shared clonotypes between healthy human individuals (dated by TCRdb to between 2020 and 2021). The library relied on the immunoSEQ multiplex PCR assay. This immuneACCESS table, as held by TCRdb, lists in-frame sequences with V and J called but not all clones. Of the missing ones, under half trace to an unresolved V gene in checked studies; the others have no known cause. The sample includes fewer than 3 million clones, with 85% to 95% observed a single time. About 0.36% of the sample is in the top ten clones. Sequenced: naive CD4+ T cells from PBMCs. The sample's cell subset or site label, decoded: CD45RA+ positively selected. The receptors were sampled from a man between 18 and 35 years old in good health. Some clones in this sample may be carry-over from other donors' samples.

The rearrangement uses TRBV9 and TRBJ2-2; D gene unclear. Germline V lookup: CDR1 SGDLS, CDR2 YYNGEE. The CDR3 sequence is 16 residues long. Trimming pared 3 bases from V and 6 bases from J, leaving 18 bases between. The CDR3 region has the DNA TGTGCCAGCAGCGCCCTGTCCGGGCCCACGGCCGGGGAGCTGTTTTTT. Translation: CASSALSGPTAGELFF. Based on the CDR3 plus reference TRBV9 and TRBJ2-2, the full variable domain is DSGVTQTPKHLITATGQRVTLRCSPRSGDLSVYWYQQSLDQGLQFLIQYYNGEERAKGNILERFSAQQFPDLHSELNLSSLELGDSALYFCASSALSGPTAGELFFGEGSRLTVL.

V usage is TRBV7-2 and J usage is TRBJ2-7; 13 nucleotides line up with TRBD2. Germline V gene data show CDR1 as SGHTA and CDR2 as FQGNSA. The length of the CDR3 is 17 residues. J lost 3 bases, V lost 5 bases, and 10 bases had no gene match. The DNA of the CDR3 is TGTGCCAGCAGCCTTATGTCCAGACTAGCGGGAGGCTACGAGCAGTACTTC. Translation gives CASSLMSRLAGGYEQYF.

The genes are TRBV5-1 and TRBJ2-5; D might be TRBD1 or TRBD2, each matching 5 bases. V lost 2 bases and J 5 bases, leaving 16 bases between the germline ends. Germline V gene data show CDR1 as SGHRS and CDR2 as YFSETQ. The CDR3 is 15 amino acids. The CDR3 region is CASSLVTSGAETQYF. CDR3 in DNA: TGCGCCAGCAGCTTAGTTACCTCCGGGGCGGAGACCCAGTACTTC.

The sample holds one count of this clone. The genes are TRBV6-4 and TRBJ1-5; D is perhaps TRBD1 (6 bases). V lost 7 bases, J lost 2 bases, and 6 bases lay in between. Per germline, CDR1 MRHNA and CDR2 SNTAGT. This CDR3 spans 12 amino acids. The CDR3 region has the DNA TGTGCCAGCAAGGGGGGCAATCAGCCCCAGCATTTT. It specifies CASKGGNQPQHF.

The V call is TRBV5-4, the J call TRBJ2-1; 8 bases line up with TRBD2. The CDR3 sequence is 17 residues long. Germline trimming cut 0 bases from V and 4 bases from J; bases unmatched to any gene: 9. CDR1 is SGHNT, CDR2 YYREEE, per germline (reference sequence). CDR3 amino acids: CASSLAGGLAGYNEQFF. CDR3 DNA sequence: TGTGCCAGCAGCTTGGCCGGGGGGCTAGCGGGTTACAATGAGCAGTTCTTC.

This clone was seen just once. The V gene is TRBV5-1, the J gene TRBJ1-1; D is ambiguous. Germline assignment: CDR1 SGHRS and CDR2 YFSETQ. This CDR3 is built from 15 residues. The V gene lost 1 base and the J gene lost 4 bases, with 14 bases spanning the gap. As DNA, the CDR3 is TGCGCCAGCAGCTTGACCCCCTCCGGGAGCACTGAAGCTTTCTTT. This encodes CASSLTPSGSTEAFF.

The chain employs TRBV4-3 and TRBJ2-2; no clear D. The CDR3 loop spans 19 amino acids. Per the germline V gene, CDR1 is LGHNA and CDR2 is YSLEER. V dropped 3 bases and J dropped 6 bases, with 26 bases sitting between them. Here the CDR3 reads CASSHDSPWDFSRAGELFF. The CDR3 bases are TGCGCCAGCAGCCACGACTCCCCTTGGGATTTTAGCCGGGCCGGGGAGCTGTTTTTT.

The V call is TRBV19, the J call TRBJ1-5; 9 nucleotides line up with TRBD1. The V and J ends lost 6 bases and 0 bases, in that order; junction bases with no gene match: 9. The CDR3 loop spans 17 amino acids. Germline V gives CDR1 LNHDA, CDR2 SQIVND (reference sequence). CDR3 protein: CASSKDRGPISNQPQHF. CDR3 nucleotides: TGTGCCAGTAGCAAGGACAGGGGACCGATTAGCAATCAGCCCCAGCATTTT. Filled out from reference TRBV19 and TRBJ1-5, the complete variable domain reads DGGITQSPKYLFRKEGQNVTLSCEQNLNHDAMYWYRQDPGQGLRLIYYSQIVNDFQKGDIAEGYSVSREKKESFPLTVTSAQKNPTAFYLCASSKDRGPISNQPQHFGDGTRLSIL.

V gene TRBV5-1 combines with J gene TRBJ2-2; D is possibly TRBD2 (6 bases). V was trimmed by 0 bases and J by 6 bases, leaving 15 bases between them. Germline-derived CDR1 and CDR2 are SGHRS and YFSETQ. CDR3 length: 16 amino acids. This CDR3 is CASSLVLGSGAGELFF. In DNA, the CDR3 is TGCGCCAGCAGCTTGGTCCTGGGTAGCGGTGCCGGGGAGCTGTTTTTT.

The rearrangement joins TRBV6-1 to TRBJ1-2; possibly TRBD1 for D (6 bases). V was cut by 4 bases and J by 8 bases, with 11 bases left in between. This CDR3 is 12 amino acids long. Per germline, CDR1 MNHNS and CDR2 SASEGT. CDR3 in DNA: TGTGCCAGCAGTGGCGGACAGAGGGGCTACACCTTC. Translation gives CASSGGQRGYTF.

The CDR3 sequence is CASSRQGVSYEQYF. The DNA of the CDR3 is TGTGCCAGCAGTCGACAGGGCGTCTCCTACGAGCAGTACTTC. The rearrangement links TRBV6-5 to TRBJ2-7; 7 bases match TRBD1. V lost 5 bases and J lost 0; bases outside the gene matches: 4. The V gene's germline CDR1 is MNHEY and CDR2 SVGAGI. The CDR3 loop spans 14 amino acids.

The chain carries TRBV2 and TRBJ2-6; D remains unclear. V lost 8 bases to trimming and J lost 2 bases, with 7 bases between them. Germline V gene data show CDR1 as SNHLY and CDR2 as FYNNEI. The CDR3 is 13 amino acids. CDR3 loop: CASGLAGANVLTF. The CDR3 coding sequence is TGTGCCAGCGGGTTGGCTGGGGCCAACGTCCTGACTTTC. The full variable domain, with the rest looked up from reference TRBV2 and TRBJ2-6, is EPEVTQTPSHQVTQMGQEVILRCVPISNHLYFYWYRQILGQKVEFLVSFYNNEISEKSEIFDDQFSVERPDGSNFTLKIRSTKLEDSAMYFCASGLAGANVLTFGAGSRLTVL.

The CDR3 DNA reads as TGTGCCAGTAGTCCCAGGACCCAGGGGAGCTCTTGGGGGGAGCTGTTTTTT. Encoded protein: CASSPRTQGSSWGELFF. The genes are TRBV19 and TRBJ2-2; the D gene is possibly TRBD1 (6 bases). Germline lookup yields CDR1 LNHDA and CDR2 SQIVND (reference sequence). This CDR3 has 17 amino acids. Trimming pared 5 bases from V and 8 bases from J, leaving 24 bases between.

V is TRBV5-4 and J is TRBJ2-7, with D maybe TRBD1 (6 bases). CDR1 and CDR2 (germline): SGHNT, YYREEE (reference sequence). Trimming shortened V by 4 bases and J by 6 bases, and 26 bases separated the two germline ends. This CDR3 comprises 17 residues. The CDR3 sequence: CASSPPLGLTGIGEQYF. In nucleotides, the CDR3 is TGTGCCAGCAGCCCCCCCCTAGGGTTGACAGGCATTGGCGAGCAGTACTTC.

Worth noting for this clone: Other DNA sequences in this sample translate to the same CDR3. V gene TRBV5-4 combines with J gene TRBJ1-3; D is unresolved. The V end lost 1 base, the J end lost 4 bases, and 3 bases lay between the germline ends. This CDR3 has 12 amino acids. Looked up from germline, CDR1 is SGHNT and CDR2 is YYREEE (reference sequence). The CDR3 here is CASSLLGNTIYF. CDR3 nucleotides: TGTGCCAGCAGCTTGTTGGGAAACACCATATATTTT.

Written as DNA, the CDR3 is TGCGCCAGCAGCCCGGGGGCGGGACGCTCCTACAATGAGCAGTTCTTC. Amino acid sequence: CASSPGAGRSYNEQFF. This chain joins TRBV5-1 and TRBJ2-1; D is perhaps TRBD1 or TRBD2 (6 bases each). The V end lost 4 bases, the J end lost 0 bases, and 14 bases lay between the germline ends. Germline lookup yields CDR1 SGHRS and CDR2 YFSETQ. The CDR3 has 16 amino acids.

V gene TRBV5-1 combines with J gene TRBJ1-2, with TRBD1 as a possible D gene (5 bases). V gave up 2 bases and J gave up 2 bases, with 10 bases separating them. The CDR3 runs to 14 residues. Germline CDR1 SGHRS, CDR2 YFSETQ. CDR3 sequence reads: CASSFGDGNYGYTF. For the CDR3, the DNA is TGCGCCAGCAGCTTCGGGGACGGGAACTATGGCTACACCTTC.

This clone was seen a few times. The CDR3 DNA is TGCAGTTTTCTGGGGGCTGAAGCTTTCTTT. This sequence encodes CSFLGAEAFF. The gene calls are TRBV20-1 and TRBJ1-1, with a possible D match to TRBD1 (5 bases). The CDR3 has 10 amino acids. V lost 8 bases and J 6 bases, leaving 10 bases between the germline ends. Germline V gene sequence: CDR1 DFQATT, CDR2 SNEGSKA (reference sequence).

The chain is built from TRBV7-2 and TRBJ2-5; possibly TRBD2 for D (7 bases). The germline V gene has CDR1 SGHTA and CDR2 FQGNSA. Trimming pared 5 bases from V and 10 bases from J, leaving 29 bases between. This CDR3 is 17 amino acids long. The CDR3 is CASSPGGGAEGPTGQYF. The CDR3 DNA is TGTGCCAGCAGCCCTGGGGGGGGCGCGGAGGGGCCGACGGGCCAGTACTTC.

This chain uses TRBV4-3 with TRBJ2-5; D gene unclear. With 0 bases removed from V and 7 bases from J, the gap between germline ends came to 15 bases. This CDR3 region has 15 residues. Germline V gene lookup returns CDR1 LGHNA and CDR2 YSLEER. The CDR3 reads CASSQELVGSGTQYF. As DNA, the CDR3 is TGCGCCAGCAGCCAAGAGCTAGTGGGTTCTGGGACCCAGTACTTC.

This sequence joins TRBV29-1 and TRBJ2-5; D call uncertain. The length of the CDR3 is 13 residues. Germline V CDR1 and CDR2: SQVTM, ANQGSEA. V gave up 7 bases and J gave up 2 bases, with 14 bases separating them. CDR3 protein: CSGCPNIQETQYF. The CDR3 DNA reads TGCAGCGGTTGCCCAAATATACAAGAGACCCAGTACTTC.

CDR3 sequence (DNA): TGTGCCAGCAGCTTAGTTTTGGGCGGGAGACGAGGGGAGCTGTTTTTT. Its protein is CASSLVLGGRRGELFF. V is TRBV7-9 and J is TRBJ2-2; 7 nucleotides line up with TRBD2. V gave up 1 base and J gave up 8 bases; unmatched junction bases: 10. The CDR3 spans 16 residues. CDR1 and CDR2 (germline): SEHNR, FQNEAQ (reference sequence). Together with reference TRBV7-9 and TRBJ2-2, the CDR3 gives the full variable domain: DTGVSQNPRHKITKRGQNVTFRCDPISEHNRLYWYRQTLGQGPEFLTYFQNEAQLEKSRLLSDRFSAERPKGSFSTLEIQRTEQGDSAMYLCASSLVLGGRRGELFFGEGSRLTVL.

This chain uses TRBV6-4 with TRBJ1-2; maybe TRBD1 (5 bases). The CDR3 length is 11 residues. V lost 7 bases to trimming and J lost 8 bases, with 11 bases between them. Germline CDR1 is MRHNA and CDR2 is SNTAGT. The CDR3 spells CASMQGKGYTF. In DNA, the CDR3 is TGTGCCAGCATGCAGGGAAAAGGCTACACCTTC.

V and J are TRBV10-3 and TRBJ1-1; no clear D gene. This CDR3 comprises 15 residues. Looked up from germline, CDR1 is ENHRY and CDR2 is SYGVKD. Trimming took 4 bases from V and 0 from J, leaving 12 bases between them. DNA for the CDR3: TGTGCCATCAGTGGTCTTGGAGGCTTGAACACTGAAGCTTTCTTT. It encodes CAISGLGGLNTEAFF.

The chain recombines TRBV6-5 with TRBJ1-5; D is perhaps TRBD1 (5 bases). Germline-derived CDR1 and CDR2 are MNHEY and SVGAGI. V lost 6 bases, J lost 1 base, and 10 bases lay in between. The CDR3 sequence is 14 residues long. This CDR3 is CASSRRQSNQPQHF. The DNA of the CDR3 is TGTGCCAGCAGCCGAAGACAGAGCAATCAGCCCCAGCATTTT.

The chain combines TRBV10-3 with TRBJ2-1, with TRBD2 matching over 9 bases. V was clipped by 0 bases and J by 4 bases; unmatched bases: 1. Germline-derived CDR1 and CDR2 are ENHRY and SYGVKD. This CDR3 is built from 15 residues. CDR3 coding DNA: TGTGCCATCAGTGAGTCTAGCGGGGGTTACAATGAGCAGTTCTTC. This codes for CAISESSGGYNEQFF.

This chain connects TRBV9 to TRBJ2-1; D might be TRBD2 (6 bases). Germline values: CDR1 SGDLS, CDR2 YYNGEE. The CDR3 consists of 15 residues. The V and J ends lost 0 bases and 8 bases respectively, with 15 bases between them. The DNA of the CDR3 is TGTGCCAGCAGCGTAGGCGCGACTAGTGTCGATGAGCAGTTCTTC. This encodes CASSVGATSVDEQFF. Full variable domain (missing parts from reference TRBV9 and TRBJ2-1): DSGVTQTPKHLITATGQRVTLRCSPRSGDLSVYWYQQSLDQGLQFLIQYYNGEERAKGNILERFSAQQFPDLHSELNLSSLELGDSALYFCASSVGATSVDEQFFGPGTRLTVL.

The chain joins TRBV2 to TRBJ1-2; 7 bases line up with TRBD1. CDR3 length: 15 residues. The germline V gene has CDR1 SNHLY and CDR2 FYNNEI. Trimming removed 2 bases from V and 3 bases from J; junction bases left unmatched: 6. CDR3 amino acids: CASSEQGQPDYGYTF. DNA for the CDR3: TGTGCCAGCAGTGAACAGGGACAGCCCGACTATGGCTACACCTTC.

This chain joins TRBV5-1 and TRBJ2-2; tentative D call: TRBD2 (5 bases). V lost 1 base and J 1 base, leaving 14 bases between the germline ends. The CDR3 runs 17 residues. Germline lookup yields CDR1 SGHRS and CDR2 YFSETQ. The CDR3 sequence is CASSLSGAVMNTGELFF. The CDR3 bases are TGCGCCAGCAGCTTGTCTGGAGCGGTGATGAACACCGGGGAGCTGTTTTTT.